The 13 T cell receptor beta chains in this list originate from one sample, sequenced in a study of blood T cells in healthy people across ages. A sample-barcoded 5' primer and a J-beta primer mix were used in a second PCR of roughly 7 to 12 cycles. Using its own MiXCR run on the 5' RACE reads, TCRdb lists one record per CDR3 protein. The sample has about 730,000 distinct CDR3 sequences, 40% to 45% seen once. Source material: blood. The receptor source for this set is an older woman in good health.

The CDR3 DNA follows: TGCAGTGCCGGAGTAGGAGTTGGTGGAGAGACCCAGTACTTC. It yields the protein CSAGVGVGGETQYF. The V gene is TRBV20-1, the J gene TRBJ2-5; no reliable D call. V shed 6 bases and J shed 4 bases, with 18 bases lying between them. The CDR3 totals 14 residues. Germline V gives CDR1 DFQATT, CDR2 SNEGSKA (reference sequence).

The chain uses TRBV14 and TRBJ2-2; 9 bases are a match to TRBD2. The ends lost 4 bases at V and 2 bases at J; junction bases unmatched: 2. This CDR3 comprises 15 residues. Germline V gene sequence: CDR1 SGHDN, CDR2 FVKESK. CDR3 sequence (DNA): TGTGCCAGCAGCCGGACTAGCGCCAACACCGGGGAGCTGTTTTTT. Translation gives CASSRTSANTGELFF.

This clonotype was observed a few times. The V call is TRBV4-3, the J call TRBJ2-5; 11 bases fit TRBD2. V lost 3 bases and J lost 5; bases outside the gene matches: 8. The CDR3 is 16 amino acids. Germline-derived CDR1 and CDR2 are LGHNA and YSLEER. The DNA for the CDR3 is TGCGCCAGCAGCCAGGGGGCTAGCGGGAGGAGCGAGACCCAGTACTTC. Amino acids: CASSQGASGRSETQYF.

V and J are TRBV20-1 and TRBJ1-4; D perhaps matches TRBD1 (6 bases). V was cut by 0 bases and J by 10 bases, with 15 bases left in between. The CDR3 has 14 residues. In germline, CDR1 is DFQATT, CDR2 SNEGSKA (reference sequence). CDR3 in amino acids: CSARDPGGAGKLFF. In DNA form, the CDR3 reads TGCAGTGCTAGAGATCCGGGGGGCGCGGGAAAACTGTTTTTT.

With respect to this clonotype: The junction does not match germline at one end; this may be a read error. CDR3 in amino acids: CTSSSGQGDGYTF. CDR3 nucleotides: TGCACCAGCAGCTCGGGACAGGGGGATGGCTACACCTTC. The J gene is TRBJ1-2, the V gene TRBV5-1; TRBD1 matches at 11 bases. The CDR3 extends over 13 amino acids. Germline V gene data show CDR1 as SGHRS and CDR2 as YFSETQ.

The chain recombines TRBV9 with TRBJ2-3, with D possibly TRBD2 on 6 matching bases. The V and J ends lost 4 bases and 4 bases respectively, with 13 bases between them. The germline V gene encodes CDR1 SGDLS and CDR2 YYNGEE. The CDR3 runs to 14 residues. The CDR3 loop reads CASSYYGGSDTQYF. CDR3 nucleotide sequence: TGTGCCAGCAGCTATTACGGGGGATCAGATACGCAGTATTTT.

This clonotype was detected ten times or more. This rearrangement joins TRBV7-2 to TRBJ2-7, with 10 bases aligning to TRBD1. CDR3 length: 14 amino acids. V gave up 5 bases and J gave up 2 bases; unmatched junction bases: 3. Germline loops: CDR1 SGHTA, CDR2 FQGNSA. The CDR3 sequence: CASSPGQGTYEQYF. As DNA, the CDR3 is TGTGCCAGCAGCCCGGGACAGGGGACCTACGAGCAGTACTTC.

The rearrangement joins TRBV13 to TRBJ2-4; no definite D call. The CDR3 runs to 12 residues. V was trimmed by 2 bases and J by 9 bases, leaving 8 bases between them. Germline V CDR1 and CDR2: PRHDT, FYEKMQ (reference sequence). DNA of the CDR3: TGTGCCAGCAGCTTATCGCAGAGCATTCAGTACTTC. As protein: CASSLSQSIQYF.

As for this clonotype: A much bigger clone sits one base away, suggesting this may be a read error. The V gene is TRBV7-2, the J gene TRBJ2-1; 7 bases map to TRBD1. Germline-derived CDR1 and CDR2 are SGHTA and FQGNSA. This CDR3 has 12 residues. The CDR3 DNA sequence: TGTGTCAGCAGCGCAGCCGACAGGGTAGAGTTCTTC. Amino acid sequence: CVSSAADRVEFF.

This clonotype showed up many times. The chain links TRBV2 to TRBJ2-1; 11 bases are shared with TRBD1. The CDR3 runs to 15 residues. The V and J ends lost 2 bases and 8 bases, in that order; junction bases with no gene match: 5. Germline assignment: CDR1 SNHLY and CDR2 FYNNEI. The CDR3 loop reads CASSERTGGFYEQFF. CDR3 nucleotides: TGTGCCAGCAGTGAAAGGACAGGGGGCTTCTATGAGCAGTTCTTC.

The sample holds a few counts of this clonotype. The chain couples TRBV21-1 to TRBJ1-5; the table's TRBD1 call for D was not verified on the DNA. TRBV21-1 is a pseudogene locus. The CDR3 spans 16 residues. The CDR3 loop reads CASIGDRGSSNQPQHF. CDR3 DNA sequence: TGTGCCAGCATCGGAGACAGGGGGAGTAGCAATCAGCCCCAGCATTTT.

By frequency in the sample, this clonotype is large. V and J are TRBV11-2 and TRBJ2-1; 12 nucleotides line up with TRBD2. The CDR3 is made up of 17 amino acids. Trimming removed 5 bases from V and 7 bases from J; junction bases left unmatched: 12. The germline V gene encodes CDR1 SGHAT and CDR2 FQNNGV. The CDR3 sequence: CASSPLAGGLISNEQFF. CDR3 nucleotides: TGTGCCAGCAGCCCTCTAGCGGGAGGGCTTATTTCGAATGAGCAGTTCTTC.

The V and J genes are TRBV29-1 and TRBJ2-4; D tentatively reads TRBD1 or TRBD2 (6 bases each). This CDR3 comprises 17 residues. CDR1 SQVTM and CDR2 ANQGSEA come from the germline V gene. With 1 base removed from V and 3 bases from J, the gap between germline ends came to 19 bases. The DNA of the CDR3 is TGCAGCGTTGAAGGGCCGGGGGCAGGGATGTTCAAAAACATTCAGTACTTC. Translated, it gives CSVEGPGAGMFKNIQYF. Together with reference TRBV29-1 and TRBJ2-4, the CDR3 gives the full variable domain: SAVISQKPSRDICQRGTSLTIQCQVDSQVTMMFWYRQQPGQSLTLIATANQGSEATYESGFVIDKFPISRPNLTFSTLTVSNMSPEDSSIYLCSVEGPGAGMFKNIQYFGAGTRLSVL.